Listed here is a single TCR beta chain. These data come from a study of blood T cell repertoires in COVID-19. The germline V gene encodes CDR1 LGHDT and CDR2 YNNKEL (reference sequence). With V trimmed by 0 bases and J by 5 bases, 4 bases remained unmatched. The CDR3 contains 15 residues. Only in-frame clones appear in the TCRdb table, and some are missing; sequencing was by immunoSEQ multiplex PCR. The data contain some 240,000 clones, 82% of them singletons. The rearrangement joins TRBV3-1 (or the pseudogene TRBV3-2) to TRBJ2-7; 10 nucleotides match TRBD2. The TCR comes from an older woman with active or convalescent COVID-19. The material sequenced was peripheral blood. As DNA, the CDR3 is TGTGCCAGCAGCCAAGAATGGCTAGCGGGGGACGAGCAGTACTTC. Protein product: CASSQEWLAGDEQYF.